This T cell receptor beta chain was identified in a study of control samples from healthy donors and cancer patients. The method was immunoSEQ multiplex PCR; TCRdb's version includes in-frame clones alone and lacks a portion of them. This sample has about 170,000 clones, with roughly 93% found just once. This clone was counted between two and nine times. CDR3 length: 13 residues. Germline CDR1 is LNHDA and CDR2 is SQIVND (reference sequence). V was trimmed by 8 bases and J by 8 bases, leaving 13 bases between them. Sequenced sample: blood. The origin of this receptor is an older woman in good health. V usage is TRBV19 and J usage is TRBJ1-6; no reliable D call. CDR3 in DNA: TGTGCCAGTGGACCCGATTCTTATTCACCCCTCCACTTT. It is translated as CASGPDSYSPLHF.